Listed below are T cell receptor beta chains from one sample, sequenced in a study of T cell repertoires in cytomegalovirus infection. MiXCR, applied by TCRdb to the reads, yields one record per CDR3 protein. The sample comprises around 430,000 distinct CDR3 sequences, under 55% of which are singletons, and around 45% rests with the top ten. These receptors are not linked to any known antigen. The source was cultured PBMCs, collected from culture after CMV antigen stimulation. The source of these receptors is a human donor in good health (CMV status not recorded). Some clones in this sample may be carry-over from other donors' samples. CDR3s include the opening cysteine and the closing phenylalanine or tryptophan. The D gene is left open where the match is weak. Some rows mark clone size as missing; the rest say once, few, many or name a class of expanded clone.

>TRBV15|NA|NA|TRBJ1-3
TGTGCCACCAGCAGAAAGGCCCGCTCTGGAAACACCATATATTTT
CATSRKARSGNTIYF
>TRBV14|NA|NA|TRBJ2-2
TGTGCCAGCAGCGCCCGGGACATACCCACCGGGGAGCTGTTTTTT
CASSARDIPTGELFF
>TRBV12-3/TRBV12-4|NA|TRBD1|TRBJ2-3
TGTGCCAGCAGTCGACGACAGGGCGCTTCAGATACGCAGTATTTT
CASSRRQGASDTQYF
>TRBV3-1|NA|NA|TRBJ1-1
TGTGCCAGCAGCCAAGCAGGGACACAGAACACTGAAGCTTTCTTT
CASSQAGTQNTEAFF
>TRBV7-2|many|TRBD1|TRBJ2-3
TGTGCCAGCAGCCAGACAGGGGCAGTGGGCACAGATACGCAGTATTTT
CASSQTGAVGTDTQYF
>TRBV2|few|NA|TRBJ2-2
TGTGCCAGCAGTGAGGAGCAGGGCGCGAACACCGGGGAGCTGTTTTTT
CASSEEQGANTGELFF
>TRBV6-1|few|NA|TRBJ1-1
TGTGCCAGTGGGCTGCGGTCTTTCACTGAAGCTTTCTTT
CASGLRSFTEAFF
>TRBV20-1|NA|TRBD1|TRBJ1-1
TGCAGTCCAAGACAGGGGAACACTGAAGCTTTCTTT
CSPRQGNTEAFF
>TRBV18|NA|NA|TRBJ2-1
TGTGCCAGCTCACCACCAAGGACCTACAATGAGCAGTTCTTC
CASSPPRTYNEQFF
>TRBV12-3/TRBV12-4|NA|TRBD2|TRBJ2-7
TGTGCCAGCAGTTCAAGAGGACTAGCTTTGGCCTACGAGCAGTACTTC
CASSSRGLALAYEQYF
>TRBV19|NA|NA|TRBJ2-3
TGTGCCAGTAGTACCCTAGACAGGGATACGCAGTATTTT
CASSTLDRDTQYF
>TRBV20-1|once|NA|TRBJ1-2
TGCAGTGCTAGAGCCAGGGAGGCCCCCTATGGCTACACCTTC
CSARAREAPYGYTF
>TRBV7-2|NA|NA|TRBJ2-5
TGTGCCAGCAGCGGATCCGGCGGGGAGACCCAGTACTTC
CASSGSGGETQYF
>TRBV12-3/TRBV12-4|many|NA|TRBJ1-1
TGTGCCAGCAGCCGGGGACAGAACACTGAAGCTTTCTTT
CASSRGQNTEAFF
>TRBV5-1|NA|TRBD2|TRBJ2-2
TGCGCCAGCCCCCACCCCGGACTAGCGGACACCGGGGAGCTGTTTTTT
CASPHPGLADTGELFF
>TRBV7-9|NA|NA|TRBJ1-4
TGTGCCAGCAGCCCATCGACAGGTCTCGGGGATGAAAAACTGTTTTTT
CASSPSTGLGDEKLFF
>TRBV29-1|NA|TRBD2|TRBJ2-3
TGCAGCGTTGTTCCCCAGTTGCGACTAGCGATAAGCACAGATACGCAGTATTTT
CSVVPQLRLAISTDTQYF
>TRBV11-2|NA|NA|TRBJ1-5
TGTGCCAGCAGCTCCCCGAACGCCTCGAGGGTGAATCAGCCCCAGCATTTT
CASSSPNASRVNQPQHF
>TRBV6-5|NA|NA|TRBJ1-6
TGTGCCAGCAGTTACCGCGGGTATAATTCACCCCTCCACTTT
CASSYRGYNSPLHF
>TRBV6-2/TRBV6-3|few|TRBD2|TRBJ2-1
TGTGCCAGCAGCAAAACTAGCGGGACCTGGAGTGAGCAGTTCTTC
CASSKTSGTWSEQFF
>TRBV11-2|NA|NA|TRBJ1-1
TGTGCCAGCTTGGATTCCGGGGTAGATTATGAAGCTTTCTTT
CASLDSGVDYEAFF
>TRBV7-2|few|NA|TRBJ2-1
TGTGCCAGCAGCTTAACTCATTGGGATGAGCAGTTCTTC
CASSLTHWDEQFF
>TRBV4-1|NA|NA|TRBJ2-3
TGCGCCAGCAGCCAAGATAGGGGAAATACGCAGTATTTT
CASSQDRGNTQYF
>TRBV5-5|once|NA|TRBJ1-1
TGTGCCAGCAGCTTGGCCTCTTTTGGGAACACTGAAGCTTTCTTT
CASSLASFGNTEAFF
>TRBV7-2|NA|NA|TRBJ2-1
TGTGCCAGCAGCTTAAGGGGTATAGGGGCCAATGAGCAGTTCTTC
CASSLRGIGANEQFF
>TRBV6-1|few|TRBD2|TRBJ2-3
TGTGCCAGCATCGACAACCCTAGCGGGAGTACAGATACGCAGTATTTT
CASIDNPSGSTDTQYF
>TRBV6-2/TRBV6-3|NA|NA|TRBJ2-1
TGTGCCAGCAGTTACTCGGGACTCCTCCCCGATGAGCAGTTCTTC
CASSYSGLLPDEQFF
>TRBV7-6|NA|TRBD2|TRBJ2-1
TGTGCCAGCAGCGCCGGGACTAACTACAATGAGCAGTTCTTC
CASSAGTNYNEQFF
>TRBV7-2|few|NA|TRBJ2-3
TGTGCCAGCAGCCCCCTCGGGGGAGGCACAGATACGCAGTATTTT
CASSPLGGGTDTQYF
>TRBV7-2|NA|TRBD2|TRBJ2-3
TGTGCCAGCAGCCTCTCGGGTAGCGGGTGGGCCACAGATACGCAGTATTTT
CASSLSGSGWATDTQYF
>TRBV6-5|NA|TRBD2|TRBJ2-3
TGTGCCAGCAGTTACGAATGGACTAGCGGGGGGAGGACAGATACGCAGTATTTT
CASSYEWTSGGRTDTQYF